Following are 23 T cell receptor beta chains from one sample sequenced in a study of blood T cell repertoires in COVID-19. Sequencing used immunoSEQ multiplex PCR; TCRdb keeps in-frame clones, though not all of them. The profile shows about 240,000 clones, about four fifths of them singletons. The sample comprised peripheral blood. These receptor sequences come from a man aged 30 to 45 who had recovered from COVID-19.

This sequence joins TRBV11-2 and TRBJ1-4; D perhaps matches TRBD1 (5 bases). The V end was cut by 3 bases, the J end by 8 bases, with 13 bases between. CDR3 size: 14 residues. CDR1 and CDR2 (germline): SGHAT, FQNNGV. CDR3 DNA sequence: TGTGCCAGCAGCTTGGGGGGGTTGAGGGAAAAACTGTTTTTT. Its protein is CASSLGGLREKLFF.

This rearrangement joins TRBV3-1 (or the pseudogene TRBV3-2) to TRBJ2-1; possible D gene TRBD1, 5 bases. The V and J ends lost 2 bases and 5 bases respectively, with 10 bases between them. The CDR3 is made up of 14 amino acids. In germline, CDR1 is LGHDT, CDR2 YNNKEL (reference sequence). The chain's CDR3 is CASSQRGGHNEQFF. CDR3 sequence (DNA): TGTGCCAGCAGCCAAAGGGGCGGTCACAATGAGCAGTTCTTC.

This clone appeared a few times. The V call is TRBV4-2, the J call TRBJ2-4; 8 bases line up with TRBD2. Trimming cost V 2 bases and J 7 bases; bases outside gene matches: 7. The CDR3 runs to 15 residues. In germline, CDR1 is LGHNA, CDR2 YNFKEQ. CDR3 sequence (DNA): TGTGCCAGCAGCCAACCAGGGACTAGTGGGAACATTCAGTACTTC. It is translated as CASSQPGTSGNIQYF.

This clone was observed a few times. The gene calls are TRBV6-5 and TRBJ2-7; TRBD1 might be the D (6 bases). Germline values: CDR1 MNHEY, CDR2 SVGAGI. The CDR3 totals 15 residues. V lost 6 bases to trimming and J lost 3 bases, with 18 bases between them. The CDR3 loop reads CASSPSTGMNYEQYV. The CDR3 coding sequence is TGTGCCAGCAGCCCGTCCACAGGGATGAACTACGAGCAGTACGTC.

The rearrangement links TRBV7-9 to TRBJ1-2, with D possibly matching TRBD1 (5 bases). The V and J ends lost 1 base and 0 bases respectively, with 9 bases between them. Germline CDR1 is SEHNR and CDR2 is FQNEAQ (reference sequence). The CDR3 sequence is 15 residues long. CDR3 sequence: CASSLGQPTNYGYTF. The DNA of the CDR3 is TGTGCCAGCAGCTTAGGACAGCCGACTAACTATGGCTACACCTTC.

The rearrangement joins TRBV19 to TRBJ1-1; 8 nucleotides agree with TRBD1. Germline-derived CDR1 and CDR2 are LNHDA and SQIVND (reference sequence). The CDR3 extends over 13 amino acids. The V and J ends lost 5 bases and 6 bases, in that order; junction bases with no gene match: 5. CDR3 in DNA: TGTGCCAGTAGTGTACAGGGGGGCGCTGAAGCTTTCTTT. Translating it yields CASSVQGGAEAFF.

The rearrangement links TRBV7-8 to TRBJ1-5, with 7 bases lining up with TRBD1. This CDR3 contains 14 residues. Trimming removed 1 base from V and 7 bases from J; junction bases left unmatched: 4. Germline CDR1 SGHVS, CDR2 FQNEAQ. The CDR3: CASSLGQGGQPQHF. CDR3 nucleotides: TGTGCCAGCAGCTTAGGACAGGGCGGACAGCCCCAGCATTTT.

This chain connects TRBV3-1 (or the pseudogene TRBV3-2) to TRBJ2-1, with 8 bases fitting TRBD1. This CDR3 comprises 14 residues. CDR1 is LGHDT, CDR2 YNNKEL, per germline (reference sequence). The junction had 7 bases not matched to a gene; V was cut back by 4 bases and J by 8 bases. DNA for the CDR3: TGTGCCAGCAGCCGCTGGGACAGGTTGCATGAGCAGTTCTTC. Translating gives CASSRWDRLHEQFF.

This clone rates as medium-sized. The CDR3 DNA sequence: TGTGCCAGCAGCTTATTCCTGAGCTCCTACAATGAGCAGTTCTTC. Translation gives CASSLFLSSYNEQFF. The chain has TRBV11-2 and TRBJ2-1; D uncertain. Per germline, CDR1 SGHAT and CDR2 FQNNGV. This CDR3 is 15 amino acids long. The V and J ends lost 2 bases and 0 bases respectively, with 8 bases between them.

The chain carries TRBV28 and TRBJ1-4; D call uncertain. The CDR3 runs 14 residues. The germline V gene encodes CDR1 MDHEN and CDR2 SYDVKM. The V end was cut by 2 bases, the J end by 8 bases, with 12 bases between. The CDR3 is CASSLVEGGEKLFF. CDR3 DNA sequence: TGTGCCAGCAGTTTAGTTGAGGGTGGGGAAAAACTGTTTTTT. The variable domain in full, with the rest retrieved from reference TRBV28 and TRBJ1-4, is DVKVTQSSRYLVKRTGEKVFLECVQDMDHENMFWYRQDPGLGLRLIYFSYDVKMKEKGDIPEGYSVSREKKERFSLILESASTNQTSMYLCASSLVEGGEKLFFGSGTQLSVL.

The gene calls are TRBV14 and TRBJ2-2; TRBD2 matches at 8 bases. Per germline, CDR1 SGHDN and CDR2 FVKESK. With V trimmed by 2 bases and J by 6 bases, 5 bases remained unmatched. This CDR3 is 15 amino acids long. Here the CDR3 reads CASSQYGGAAGELFF. CDR3 nucleotides: TGTGCCAGCAGCCAATACGGGGGGGCGGCCGGGGAGCTGTTTTTT.

The chain recombines TRBV5-4 with TRBJ2-3; TRBD1 matches 9 bases. From germline, CDR1 is SGHNT and CDR2 YYREEE (reference sequence). V shed 4 bases and J 4 bases; nucleotides not matched to a gene: 4. The CDR3 totals 14 residues. Here the CDR3 reads CASSRQGVSDTQYF. In DNA form, the CDR3 reads TGTGCCAGCAGCCGACAGGGGGTCTCAGATACGCAGTATTTT.

In nucleotides, the CDR3 is TGTGCCAGAAGGCACAGGGAGAGGAGCTCCTACGAGCAGTACTTC. This gives the protein CARRHRERSSYEQYF. The V call is TRBV5-3, the J call TRBJ2-7; tentative D call: TRBD1 (6 bases). TRBV5-3 belongs to the ORF category, with a function that is uncertain. V was pared by 5 bases and J by 0 bases, with 15 bases between. The CDR3 is made up of 15 amino acids.

This chain joins TRBV24-1 and TRBJ2-7, with D possibly being TRBD1 (5 bases). The CDR3 is made up of 13 amino acids. V was pared by 11 bases and J by 2 bases, with 15 bases between. Germline loops: CDR1 KGHDR, CDR2 SFDVKD. DNA of the CDR3: TGTGCCAACAGACCAGGGATCCCCTACGAGCAGTACGTC. Protein product: CANRPGIPYEQYV.

This clone was found a few times. The chain combines TRBV5-1 with TRBJ2-2, with 9 positions matching TRBD1. V was clipped by 4 bases and J by 9 bases; unmatched bases: 10. Germline V gene sequence: CDR1 SGHRS, CDR2 YFSETQ. The CDR3 loop spans 15 amino acids. The CDR3 spells CASSQKAQGARELFF. The CDR3 DNA is TGCGCCAGCAGCCAAAAAGCACAGGGGGCCAGGGAGCTGTTTTTT.

This clone came up once. This rearrangement joins TRBV19 to TRBJ1-3; TRBD1 agrees at 9 bases. The CDR3 is 16 residues long. The trim removed 7 bases at V and 2 bases at J, leaving 9 bases unmatched. The germline gives CDR1 LNHDA, CDR2 SQIVND (reference sequence). The CDR3 loop reads CASTPDRGYAGNTIYF. The CDR3 nucleotides read TGTGCCAGTACCCCGGACAGGGGATATGCTGGAAACACCATATATTTT.

The chain employs TRBV7-2 and TRBJ2-1; tentative D call: TRBD2 (6 bases). The CDR3 has 15 residues. CDR1 is SGHTA and CDR2 is FQGNSA in the germline V gene. The ends were cut back, 6 bases at V and 3 bases at J, with 15 bases in the middle. This chain's CDR3 is CASSLTGEDYNEQFF. In DNA, the CDR3 is TGTGCCAGCAGTTTAACGGGGGAAGACTACAATGAGCAGTTCTTC.

Written as DNA, the CDR3 is TGCAGCGTTGAACTACTAGCGGGAGCAGATACGCAGTATTTT. This translates into CSVELLAGADTQYF. The chain is built from TRBV29-1 and TRBJ2-3; TRBD2 matches 11 bases. J was trimmed by 4 bases and V by 2 bases; bases with no gene match: 2. CDR1 is SQVTM, CDR2 ANQGSEA, per germline. The CDR3 is 14 amino acids.

The chain's CDR3 is CASIWGADTGELFF. Here the CDR3 DNA reads TGTGCCAGCATTTGGGGCGCCGACACCGGGGAGCTGTTTTTT. The rearrangement links TRBV6-5 to TRBJ2-2, with D maybe TRBD1 (5 bases). CDR3 size: 14 residues. V was trimmed by 7 bases and J by 3 bases, leaving 12 bases between them. Germline-derived CDR1 and CDR2 are MNHEY and SVGAGI.

This clone was seen only a few times. The chain is built from TRBV10-1 and TRBJ2-7; D possibly corresponds to TRBD1 (5 bases). Trimming pared 2 bases from V and 3 bases from J, leaving 14 bases between. This CDR3 spans 15 amino acids. In germline, CDR1 is WNHNN, CDR2 SYGVQD (reference sequence). The CDR3 sequence: CASSERTPPYYEQYF. CDR3 in DNA: TGCGCCAGCAGTGAGAGGACACCACCTTACTACGAGCAGTACTTC.

Only one count was recorded for this clone. The chain uses TRBV5-1 and TRBJ1-4, with 7 bases that match TRBD1. The CDR3 is 16 residues long. V was clipped by 0 bases and J by 2 bases; unmatched bases: 4. Germline V CDR1 and CDR2: SGHRS, YFSETQ. CDR3 sequence reads: CASSLEQGLTNEKLFF. The CDR3 coding sequence is TGCGCCAGCAGCTTGGAACAGGGGTTGACTAATGAAAAACTGTTTTTT.

The chain employs TRBV10-2 and TRBJ1-2, with 7 bases identical to TRBD1. After removal of 2 bases from V and 0 bases from J, the junction contained 3 bases not matched to a gene. Germline values: CDR1 WSHSY, CDR2 SAAADI. CDR3 length equals 15 residues. CDR3 sequence: CASSERTGSNYGYTF. CDR3 DNA sequence: TGCGCCAGCAGTGAGCGGACAGGATCTAACTATGGCTACACCTTC.

The V call is TRBV11-2, the J call TRBJ2-3; 9 bases line up with TRBD2. CDR3 length equals 17 residues. Germline values: CDR1 SGHAT, CDR2 FQNNGV. J lost 1 base, V lost 6 bases, and 11 bases had no gene match. The CDR3 DNA follows: TGTGCCAGCAGGTATTCTCGGACTAGCGCGGGCACAGATACGCAGTATTTT. Translated: CASRYSRTSAGTDTQYF.